This T cell receptor (beta chain) was recorded in a study of T cell responses to AZD1222 COVID-19 vaccine. Study results and caveats: In all cases, repertoires were sampled only after the peak T cell response. In the spike-specific TCR repertoire, nearly half reportedly target unmutated variant regions. Among the donors, most were white British and more were female, and clonal diversity was possibly underestimated.

Notes on this clone: Its antigen is unknown.

TCRdb keeps only in-frame clones here, not all; method: immunoSEQ multiplex PCR. The table includes under 40,000 clones, roughly 89% detected once. V shed 0 bases and J shed 6 bases, with 6 bases lying between them. This CDR3 contains 13 residues. Germline CDR1 is SGHVS and CDR2 is FQNEAQ. The sample consisted of peripheral blood, taken on day 0 of AZD1222 vaccination. This sequence joins TRBV7-8 and TRBJ2-1; D not certain. The origin of this receptor is an adult in good health. The CDR3 DNA reads TGTGCCAGCAGCTTAGCGGGTAGCAATGAGCAGTTCTTC. Translated, it gives CASSLAGSNEQFF. The whole variable domain, filled in from reference TRBV7-8 and TRBJ2-1, reads GAGVSQSPRYKVAKRGQDVALRCDPISGHVSLFWYQQALGQGPEFLTYFQNEAQLDKSGLPSDRFFAERPEGSVSTLKIQRTQQEDSAVYLCASSLAGSNEQFFGPGTRLTVL.